Each of the 25 T cell receptor beta chains below was sequenced from the same sample in a study of T cells after yellow fever vaccination. One entry per CDR3 protein results from TCRdb running MiXCR on the 5' RACE reads. The table shows some 250,000 distinct CDR3 sequences, with less than 8.5% occurring only once. This sample comprised CD4+ T cells sorted from PBMCs, obtained 15 days after the yellow fever booster vaccination. These receptor sequences come from a young man who received the YFV17D yellow fever vaccine.

The CDR3 is CASSPKGAAYEQYF. CDR3 nucleotides: TGTGCCAGTAGTCCTAAGGGGGCGGCATACGAGCAGTACTTC. The chain joins TRBV19 to TRBJ2-7; TRBD1 matches 7 bases. Per the germline V gene, CDR1 is LNHDA and CDR2 is SQIVND (reference sequence). The CDR3 length is 14 residues. The ends lost 5 bases at V and 4 bases at J; junction bases unmatched: 8. Full variable domain (outside the CDR3, taken from reference TRBV19 and TRBJ2-7): DGGITQSPKYLFRKEGQNVTLSCEQNLNHDAMYWYRQDPGQGLRLIYYSQIVNDFQKGDIAEGYSVSREKKESFPLTVTSAQKNPTAFYLCASSPKGAAYEQYFGPGTRLTVT.

This clonotype showed up many times. The genes are TRBV29-1 and TRBJ2-7, with TRBD1 identical over 7 bases. Trimming removed 6 bases from V and 6 bases from J; junction bases left unmatched: 11. This CDR3 contains 13 residues. Looked up from germline, CDR1 is SQVTM and CDR2 is ANQGSEA. The CDR3, as DNA: TGCAGCGTAGGGGCCACAGGGGCGCTCGAGCAGTACTTC. This codes for CSVGATGALEQYF.

The V call is TRBV5-5, the J call TRBJ2-6; the D gene is possibly TRBD1 (6 bases). The CDR3 is 17 residues long. Germline V gene lookup returns CDR1 SGHKS and CDR2 YYEKEE (reference sequence). V was shortened by 1 base and J by 0 bases, with 11 bases between the two germline ends. The CDR3 protein is CASSLSGVPSGANVLTF. The CDR3 region has the DNA TGTGCCAGCAGCTTGTCAGGGGTCCCCTCTGGGGCCAACGTCCTGACTTTC.

This clonotype was detected only a few times. V and J are TRBV15 and TRBJ1-5; D ambiguous. CDR1 and CDR2 from the germline V gene are LNHNV and YYDKDF (reference sequence). V lost 1 base and J lost 7, with 11 bases in between. The CDR3 contains 14 residues. The CDR3 loop reads CATSRVHGTQPQHF. The CDR3 DNA reads TGTGCCACCAGCAGAGTTCACGGTACCCAGCCCCAGCATTTT.

The chain joins TRBV20-1 to TRBJ2-7; 10 nucleotides line up with TRBD2. The ends lost 3 bases at V and 3 bases at J; junction bases unmatched: 5. The germline V gene has CDR1 DFQATT and CDR2 SNEGSKA (reference sequence). The CDR3 runs 14 residues. The CDR3 region has the DNA TGCAGTGCTAGGGGGACTAGCGTGAACTACGAGCAGTACTTC. This sequence encodes CSARGTSVNYEQYF.

The chain is built from TRBV12-3 or TRBV12-4 and TRBJ2-1; tentative D call: TRBD2 (5 bases). Trimming left V 2 bases short and J 12 bases short, with 11 bases between. The CDR3 runs 12 residues. The CDR3 DNA sequence: TGTGCCAGCAGTTTAACTAGGAAGGGGCAGTTCTTC. Residues: CASSLTRKGQFF.

This clonotype was counted a few times. The chain employs TRBV7-9 and TRBJ2-2; TRBD2 matches at 7 bases. J gave up 5 bases and V 4 bases, and 10 bases lay outside the gene matches. The CDR3 spans 16 residues. Germline loops: CDR1 SEHNR, CDR2 FQNEAQ (reference sequence). CDR3 in DNA: TGTGCCAGCAGCTCTCAAGCGGGGAGAAGAACCGGGGAGCTGTTTTTT. This gives the protein CASSSQAGRRTGELFF.

The table lists this clonotype with a few counts. A much larger clonotype is one base distant, so this may be a read error. This chain links TRBV15 with TRBJ2-5; no reliable D call. Trimming stripped 5 bases from V and 1 base from J, with 2 bases between. The CDR3 is 11 amino acids. Germline lookup yields CDR1 LNHNV and CDR2 YYDKDF (reference sequence). Here the CDR3 reads CATSFQETQYF. As DNA, the CDR3 is TGTGCCACCAGCTTCCAAGAGACCCAGTACTTC.

The sample holds a few counts of this clonotype. The chain uses TRBV10-3 and TRBJ2-3; 9 bases fit TRBD2. Per germline, CDR1 ENHRY and CDR2 SYGVKD. The CDR3 has 17 amino acids. Losses at the gene ends were 7 bases for V and 5 bases for J; bases not matched to a gene: 16. The CDR3 DNA reads TGTGCCATCACCCCGGGACTAGCACAAAATAAGGGAGATACGCAGTATTTT. Protein: CAITPGLAQNKGDTQYF.

The rearrangement links TRBV3-1 to TRBJ2-2, with TRBD1 identical over 7 bases. CDR1 and CDR2 (germline): LGHDT, YNNKEL (reference sequence). The CDR3 totals 14 residues. Unmatched junction bases numbered 2, after V lost 1 base and J lost 6 bases. This CDR3 is CASSQVGQSGELFF. The DNA of the CDR3 is TGTGCCAGCAGCCAAGTGGGACAGTCCGGGGAGCTGTTTTTT.

This clonotype was counted at least ten times. The V and J genes are TRBV12-3 or TRBV12-4 and TRBJ1-5, with D possibly TRBD1 on 6 matching bases. V was cut by 5 bases and J by 7 bases, with 15 bases left in between. The CDR3 runs 14 residues. The CDR3 DNA reads TGTGCCAGCAGTCCCACGCGGGGGCGGCAGCCCCAGCATTTT. This encodes CASSPTRGRQPQHF.

This clonotype has just a few counts. V usage is TRBV12-3 or TRBV12-4 and J usage is TRBJ2-4, with 10 bases identical to TRBD1. This CDR3 comprises 15 residues. Trimming at V came to 4 bases and at J to 7 bases, leaving 7 bases not matched to a gene. As DNA, the CDR3 is TGTGCCAGCAGTTCCATGGGGACAGGGGTGAACATTCAGTACTTC. It yields the protein CASSSMGTGVNIQYF.

V usage is TRBV12-5 and J usage is TRBJ2-1; D may be TRBD1 (6 bases). V was shortened by 5 bases and J by 3 bases, with 11 bases between the two germline ends. Per germline, CDR1 LGHNT and CDR2 FRNRAP. The CDR3 extends over 14 amino acids. The DNA of the CDR3 is TGTGCTAGTGGTCCCCGGACAGACTACAATGAGCAGTTCTTC. Translation: CASGPRTDYNEQFF.

This clonotype has a count of ten or more. This rearrangement joins TRBV10-3 to TRBJ2-7, with unresolved D. CDR1 ENHRY and CDR2 SYGVKD come from the germline V gene. Deletions cut 3 bases from V and 2 bases from J, with 8 bases between. This CDR3 region has 13 residues. The CDR3 sequence: CAISDSGPYEQYF. CDR3 sequence (DNA): TGTGCCATCAGTGACTCCGGCCCCTACGAGCAGTACTTC.

In this sample, this clonotype turned up a few times. The chain carries TRBV20-1 and TRBJ2-7, with 7 bases matching TRBD1. The CDR3 loop spans 13 amino acids. V lost 4 bases, J lost 2 bases, and 5 bases stayed unmatched. Germline values: CDR1 DFQATT, CDR2 SNEGSKA (reference sequence). CDR3 DNA sequence: TGCAGTGCTAACCGGGACAGTCCCTACGAGCAGTACTTC. This sequence encodes CSANRDSPYEQYF.

The chain has TRBV11-3 and TRBJ2-1; the D is unclear. This CDR3 contains 16 residues. Trimming removed 0 bases from V and 0 bases from J, with 9 bases in between. Germline V gene sequence: CDR1 SGHNT, CDR2 YENEEA. CDR3 sequence: CASSLDGRSSYNEQFF. CDR3 nucleotides: TGTGCCAGCAGCTTAGACGGGCGAAGCTCCTACAATGAGCAGTTCTTC.

The sample holds many counts of this clonotype. The chain carries TRBV27 and TRBJ2-7; D might be TRBD1 (5 bases). The CDR3 consists of 14 residues. V lost 8 bases and J lost 2, with 16 bases in between. Germline V gives CDR1 MNHEY, CDR2 SMNVEV (reference sequence). The CDR3 nucleotides read TGTGCCAGCGGCCTGGGTGGGGCGACCTACGAGCAGTACTTC. It specifies CASGLGGATYEQYF.

The rearrangement links TRBV5-1 to TRBJ2-1; TRBD2 aligns across 10 bases. The germline CDR1 and CDR2 sequences are SGHRS and YFSETQ. CDR3 length equals 16 residues. Trimming cost V 6 bases and J 3 bases; bases outside gene matches: 9. The CDR3 sequence is CASTPSGSSIYNEQFF. Written as DNA, the CDR3 is TGCGCCAGCACACCTAGCGGGAGCTCGATCTACAATGAGCAGTTCTTC.

This clonotype appeared many times. The chain is built from TRBV9 and TRBJ2-5; tentatively, D is TRBD1 (5 bases). Germline CDR1 is SGDLS and CDR2 is YYNGEE. This CDR3 is built from 15 residues. V was cut by 3 bases and J by 5 bases, with 17 bases left in between. CDR3 region: CASSARQSPRETQYF. The CDR3 nucleotides read TGTGCCAGCAGCGCCCGACAGAGCCCCCGGGAGACCCAGTACTTC.

This chain connects TRBV4-3 to TRBJ2-6, with TRBD2 as a possible D gene (6 bases). V lost 1 base and J 2 bases, leaving 6 bases between the germline ends. This CDR3 region has 15 residues. CDR1 LGHNA and CDR2 YSLEER come from the germline V gene. Here the CDR3 reads CASSQGGAGANVLTF. The CDR3 DNA is TGCGCCAGCAGCCAAGGGGGGGCTGGGGCCAACGTCCTGACTTTC.

This clonotype occurred a few times. V and J are TRBV7-2 and TRBJ2-1, with a possible D match to TRBD1 (7 bases). The CDR3 contains 15 residues. Germline CDR1 reads SGHTA; CDR2 reads FQGNSA. V shed 3 bases and J shed 6 bases, with 15 bases lying between them. CDR3: CASSFGGGAGNEQFF. The CDR3 region has the DNA TGTGCCAGCAGCTTCGGAGGGGGCGCGGGCAATGAGCAGTTCTTC. The full variable domain, its missing parts supplied by reference TRBV7-2 and TRBJ2-1, is GAGVSQSPSNKVTEKGKDVELRCDPISGHTALYWYRQSLGQGLEFLIYFQGNSAPDKSGLPSDRFSAERTGGSVSTLTIQRTQQEDSAVYLCASSFGGGAGNEQFFGPGTRLTVL.

This clonotype was counted many times. The V call is TRBV20-1, the J call TRBJ2-3, with no clear D. The V gene's germline CDR1 is DFQATT and CDR2 SNEGSKA (reference sequence). Between the trimmed V and J ends, which lost 2 bases and 7 bases, there was a span of 10 bases. The CDR3 is 12 residues long. The DNA of the CDR3 is TGCAGTGCTAGATGGATACAGTATACGCAGTATTTT. It translates to CSARWIQYTQYF.

This clonotype was detected ten times or more. The chain employs TRBV9 and TRBJ2-5; D not certain. Per the germline V gene, CDR1 is SGDLS and CDR2 is YYNGEE. The CDR3 is 13 amino acids. The V end was cut by 0 bases, the J end by 2 bases, with 5 bases between. CDR3 sequence reads: CASSVGGQETQYF. In nucleotides, the CDR3 is TGTGCCAGCAGCGTAGGCGGTCAAGAGACCCAGTACTTC. Filled out from reference TRBV9 and TRBJ2-5, the complete variable domain reads DSGVTQTPKHLITATGQRVTLRCSPRSGDLSVYWYQQSLDQGLQFLIQYYNGEERAKGNILERFSAQQFPDLHSELNLSSLELGDSALYFCASSVGGQETQYFGPGTRLLVL.

This chain links TRBV19 with TRBJ2-7, with 14 positions matching TRBD2. The V segment lost 1 base and the J segment 3 bases; nucleotides outside the gene matches: 2. Germline V gene sequence: CDR1 LNHDA, CDR2 SQIVND (reference sequence). The CDR3 is made up of 16 amino acids. The DNA of the CDR3 is TGTGCCAGTAGTATAGCCGGGACTAGCGGGAGCTACGAGCAGTACTTC. Its translation: CASSIAGTSGSYEQYF.

This clonotype was counted ten times or more. The V and J genes are TRBV15 and TRBJ2-6; D unclear. The CDR3 runs 15 residues. V dropped 0 bases and J dropped 1 base, with 4 bases sitting between them. CDR1 is LNHNV and CDR2 is YYDKDF in the germline V gene (reference sequence). The CDR3 is CATSRDLSGANVLTF. CDR3 DNA sequence: TGTGCCACCAGCAGAGATCTGTCTGGGGCCAACGTCCTGACTTTC.